This is a list of T cell receptor beta chains from one sample in a study of a mutant IDH1 vaccine in newly diagnosed glioma. The method was immunoSEQ multiplex PCR; TCRdb's version includes in-frame clones alone and lacks a portion of them. The table lists just under 45,000 clones, approximately 90% of them singletons, with under 5% in the top ten. No antigens are known for them. Sequencing used PBMCs, obtained from a glioma patient whose treatment included an IDH1 peptide vaccine. The source is a man aged 50-59 years with glioma. Each CDR3 is given with its conserved first and last residue. The D gene is left open where the match is weak. Expanded clones get a size class; other rows say once, few or many, or leave the size out.

clone size,J gene,CDR3 length,D gene,V gene,CDR3 protein,CDR3 DNA
NA,TRBJ2-2,18,NA,TRBV12-1,CASSFGAGGLAVAGELFF,TGTGCCAGCAGCTTTGGGGCCGGAGGACTAGCTGTCGCCGGGGAGCTGTTTTTT
once,TRBJ2-7,13,TRBD2,TRBV30,CASGLDAPYEQYF,TGTGCCTCGGGACTAGACGCGCCTTACGAGCAGTACTTC
NA,TRBJ2-1,13,NA,TRBV25-1,CASSDPGSNEQFF,TGTGCCAGCAGTGACCCGGGCAGCAATGAGCAGTTCTTC
NA,TRBJ2-1,13,TRBD2,TRBV29-1,CSVVTSGMGEQFF,TGCAGCGTGGTGACTAGCGGGATGGGTGAGCAGTTCTTC
NA,TRBJ2-5,15,NA,TRBV28,CASRGDGGPPAGRNF,TGTGCCAGCAGGGGGGATGGTGGGCCGCCAGCTGGGAGGAACTTC
once,TRBJ1-3,13,NA,TRBV19,CASSLVSGNTIYF,TGTGCCAGTAGCCTCGTCTCTGGAAACACCATATATTTT
NA,TRBJ2-1,15,NA,TRBV27,CASSLTDSSYNEQFF,TGTGCCAGCAGTTTGACGGATAGCTCCTACAATGAGCAGTTCTTC
NA,TRBJ1-1,17,TRBD1,TRBV19,CASSRRQGLAMNTEAFF,TGTGCCAGTAGTAGACGACAGGGGCTGGCAATGAACACTGAAGCTTTCTTT
NA,TRBJ1-2,13,NA,TRBV7-9,CASSLGAGYGYTF,TGTGCCAGCAGCTTAGGGGCGGGCTATGGCTACACCTTC
NA,TRBJ2-1,13,NA,TRBV11-2,CASSMSRDLGSFF,TGTGCCAGCAGCATGTCCCGGGACCTTGGCTCGTTCTTC
NA,TRBJ1-6,15,TRBD1,TRBV18,CASSPTQGGNSPLHF,TGTGCCAGCTCACCCACTCAGGGGGGCAATTCACCCCTCCACTTT
NA,TRBJ2-7,15,NA,TRBV7-6,CASSTGGVSIDEQYF,TGTGCCAGCAGCACCGGGGGAGTGTCCATTGACGAGCAGTACTTC
NA,TRBJ1-3,12,NA,TRBV7-9,CASSLRGGTIYF,TGTGCCAGCAGCTTACGGGGGGGGACCATATATTTT
NA,TRBJ2-3,14,NA,TRBV5-1,CASKLSSGTDTQYF,TGCGCCAGCAAATTATCCTCAGGCACAGATACGCAGTATTTT
NA,TRBJ2-1,16,NA,TRBV6-1,CASSELGPANYNEQFF,TGTGCCAGCAGTGAATTAGGACCCGCTAACTACAATGAGCAGTTCTTC
NA,TRBJ1-1,15,TRBD1,TRBV13,CASSTPRGPNTEAFF,TGTGCCAGCAGCACCCCCAGGGGGCCTAACACTGAAGCTTTCTTT
few,TRBJ1-5,14,NA,TRBV5-4,CASSSRGSNQPQHF,TGTGCCAGCAGCTCACGGGGTAGCAATCAGCCCCAGCATTTT
NA,TRBJ1-2,15,NA,TRBV28,CASSFKGTSGYGYTF,TGTGCCAGCAGTTTTAAGGGGACTTCGGGCTATGGCTACACCTTC
NA,TRBJ1-5,15,TRBD1,TRBV28,CASTPLTGRRQPQHF,TGTGCCAGCACGCCACTGACAGGGAGGCGTCAGCCCCAGCATTTT
NA,TRBJ1-5,15,TRBD1,TRBV28,CARREVQGAIQPQHF,TGTGCCAGGCGGGAAGTACAGGGGGCGATTCAGCCCCAGCATTTT